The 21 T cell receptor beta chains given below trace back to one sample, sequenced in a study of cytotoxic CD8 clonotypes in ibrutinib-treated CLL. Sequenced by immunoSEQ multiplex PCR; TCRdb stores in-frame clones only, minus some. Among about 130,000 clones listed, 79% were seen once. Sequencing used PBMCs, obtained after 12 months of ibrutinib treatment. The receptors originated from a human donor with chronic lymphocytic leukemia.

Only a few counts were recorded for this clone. The CDR3 DNA follows: TGTGCCAGCAGTGAAGGTGGAGGGGGACCTTATGGCTACACCTTC. It translates to CASSEGGGGPYGYTF. The rearrangement joins TRBV6-1 to TRBJ1-2, with D possibly matching TRBD1 (6 bases). V was trimmed by 1 base and J by 5 bases, leaving 14 bases between them. CDR1 and CDR2 from the germline V gene are MNHNS and SASEGT. The CDR3 runs to 15 residues.

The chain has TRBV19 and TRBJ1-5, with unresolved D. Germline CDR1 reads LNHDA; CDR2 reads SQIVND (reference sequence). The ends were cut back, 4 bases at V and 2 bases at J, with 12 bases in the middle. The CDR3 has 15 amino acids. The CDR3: CASSNGLAGNQPQHF. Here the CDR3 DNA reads TGTGCCAGTAGTAATGGGTTAGCTGGCAATCAGCCCCAGCATTTT.

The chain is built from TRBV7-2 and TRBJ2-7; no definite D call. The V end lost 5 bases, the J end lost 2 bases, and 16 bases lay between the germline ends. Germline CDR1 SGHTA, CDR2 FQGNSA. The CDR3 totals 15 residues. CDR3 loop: CASSPAIGVAYEQYF. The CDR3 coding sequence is TGTGCCAGCAGCCCAGCTATCGGCGTGGCCTACGAGCAGTACTTC.

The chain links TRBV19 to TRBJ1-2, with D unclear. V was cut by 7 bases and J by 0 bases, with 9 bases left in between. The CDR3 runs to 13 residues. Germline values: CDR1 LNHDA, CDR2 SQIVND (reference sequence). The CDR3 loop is CASTGAANYGYTF. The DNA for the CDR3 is TGTGCCAGTACCGGAGCAGCTAACTATGGCTACACCTTC.

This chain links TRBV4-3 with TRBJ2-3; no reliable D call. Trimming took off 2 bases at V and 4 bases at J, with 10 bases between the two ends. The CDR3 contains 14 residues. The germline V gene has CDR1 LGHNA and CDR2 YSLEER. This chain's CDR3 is CASSQIFSPDTQYF. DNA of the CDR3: TGCGCCAGCAGCCAAATCTTTTCCCCAGATACGCAGTATTTT.

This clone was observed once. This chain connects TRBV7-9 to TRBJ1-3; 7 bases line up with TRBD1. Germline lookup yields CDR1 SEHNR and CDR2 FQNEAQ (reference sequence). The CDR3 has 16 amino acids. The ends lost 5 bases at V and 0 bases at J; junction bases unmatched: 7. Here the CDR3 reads CASSRGGTRSGNTIYF. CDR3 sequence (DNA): TGTGCCAGCAGCCGAGGGGGCACTCGCTCTGGAAACACCATATATTTT.

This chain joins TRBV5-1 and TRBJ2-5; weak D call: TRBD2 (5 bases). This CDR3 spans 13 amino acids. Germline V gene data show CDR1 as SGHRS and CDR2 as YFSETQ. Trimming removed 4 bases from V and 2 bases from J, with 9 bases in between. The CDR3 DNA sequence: TGCGCCAGCAGCAAGGAGGTTCAAGAGACCCAGTACTTC. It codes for CASSKEVQETQYF.

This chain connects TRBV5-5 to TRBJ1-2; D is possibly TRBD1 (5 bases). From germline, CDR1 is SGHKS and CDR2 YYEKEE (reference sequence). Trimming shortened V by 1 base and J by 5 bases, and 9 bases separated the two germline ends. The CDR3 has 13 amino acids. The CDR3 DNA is TGTGCCAGCAGCTTGTTGGGGGATTATGGCTACACCTTC. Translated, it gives CASSLLGDYGYTF. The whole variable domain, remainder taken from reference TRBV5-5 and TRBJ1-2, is DAGVTQSPTHLIKTRGQQVTLRCSPISGHKSVSWYQQVLGQGPQFIFQYYEKEERGRGNFPDRFSARQFPNYSSELNVNALLLGDSALYLCASSLLGDYGYTFGSGTRLTVV.

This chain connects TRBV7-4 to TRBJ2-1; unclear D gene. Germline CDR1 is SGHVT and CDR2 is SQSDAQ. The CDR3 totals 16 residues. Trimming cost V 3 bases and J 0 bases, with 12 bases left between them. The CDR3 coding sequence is TGTGCCAGCAGCTTCCTTCGGAAGAACTCCTACAATGAGCAGTTCTTC. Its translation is CASSFLRKNSYNEQFF.

CDR3 DNA sequence: TGTGCCACCAGCAGACTTGACAGTTACACTGAAGCTTTCTTT. Translated, it gives CATSRLDSYTEAFF. The rearrangement uses TRBV15 and TRBJ1-1; D is perhaps TRBD1 (5 bases). CDR3 length: 14 residues. The V and J ends lost 2 bases and 3 bases respectively, with 10 bases between them. CDR1 and CDR2 (germline): LNHNV, YYDKDF (reference sequence).

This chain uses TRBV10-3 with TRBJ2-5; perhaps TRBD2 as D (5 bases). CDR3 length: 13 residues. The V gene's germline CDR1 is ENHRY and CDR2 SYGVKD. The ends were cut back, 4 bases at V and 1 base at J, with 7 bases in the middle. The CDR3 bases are TGTGCCATCAGTGGTAGCGCCCAAGAGACCCAGTACTTC. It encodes CAISGSAQETQYF.

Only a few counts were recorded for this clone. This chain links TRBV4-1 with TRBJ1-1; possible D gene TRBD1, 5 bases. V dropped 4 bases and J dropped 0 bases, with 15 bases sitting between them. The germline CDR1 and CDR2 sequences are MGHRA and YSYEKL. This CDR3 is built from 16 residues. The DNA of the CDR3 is TGCGCCAGCAGCCTCCAGCCGGGACTCTTGAACACTGAAGCTTTCTTT. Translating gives CASSLQPGLLNTEAFF.

CDR3: CASSQGGREVTEAFF. For the CDR3, the DNA is TGCGCCAGCAGCCAAGGAGGCAGGGAAGTCACTGAAGCTTTCTTT. The chain combines TRBV4-3 with TRBJ1-1; a possible D gene is TRBD1 (5 bases). The CDR3 extends over 15 amino acids. Deletions cut 1 base from V and 4 bases from J, with 13 bases between. Germline lookup yields CDR1 LGHNA and CDR2 YSLEER.

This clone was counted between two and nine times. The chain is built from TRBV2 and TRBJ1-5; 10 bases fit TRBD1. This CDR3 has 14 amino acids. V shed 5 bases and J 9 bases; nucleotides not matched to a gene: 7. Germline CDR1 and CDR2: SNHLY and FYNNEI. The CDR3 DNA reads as TGTGCCAGCAGTCCCCGGGACAGGGGACGGCCCCAGCATTTT. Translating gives CASSPRDRGRPQHF.

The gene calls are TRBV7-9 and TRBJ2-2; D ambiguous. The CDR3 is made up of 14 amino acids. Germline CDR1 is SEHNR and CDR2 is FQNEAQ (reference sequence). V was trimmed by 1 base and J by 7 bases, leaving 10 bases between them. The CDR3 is CASSLEGFRGELFF. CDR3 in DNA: TGTGCCAGCAGCTTAGAGGGATTTCGCGGGGAGCTGTTTTTT.

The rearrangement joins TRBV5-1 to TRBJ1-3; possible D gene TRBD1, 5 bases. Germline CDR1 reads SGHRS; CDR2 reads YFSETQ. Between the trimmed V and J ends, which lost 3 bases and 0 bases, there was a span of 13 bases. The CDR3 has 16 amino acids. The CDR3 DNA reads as TGCGCCAGCAGCTCCGACAGTCTCCTCTCTGGAAACACCATATATTTT. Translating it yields CASSSDSLLSGNTIYF. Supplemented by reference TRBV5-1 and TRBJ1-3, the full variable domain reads KAGVTQTPRYLIKTRGQQVTLSCSPISGHRSVSWYQQTPGQGLQFLFEYFSETQRNKGNFPGRFSGRQFSNSRSEMNVSTLELGDSALYLCASSSDSLLSGNTIYFGEGSWLTVV.

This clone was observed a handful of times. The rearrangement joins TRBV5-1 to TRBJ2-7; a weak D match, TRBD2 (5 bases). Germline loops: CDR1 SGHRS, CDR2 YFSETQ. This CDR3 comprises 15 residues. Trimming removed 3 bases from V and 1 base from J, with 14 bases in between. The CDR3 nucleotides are TGCGCCAGCAGCTCCTTCGCGGGCTCGTCCTACGAGCAGTACTTC. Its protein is CASSSFAGSSYEQYF.

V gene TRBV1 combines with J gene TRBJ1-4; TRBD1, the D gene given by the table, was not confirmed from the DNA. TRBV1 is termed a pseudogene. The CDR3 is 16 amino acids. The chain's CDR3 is CTSSQDLWQAGEKLFF. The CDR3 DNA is TGCACCAGCAGCCAAGATCTTTGGCAGGCAGGGGAAAAACTGTTTTTT.

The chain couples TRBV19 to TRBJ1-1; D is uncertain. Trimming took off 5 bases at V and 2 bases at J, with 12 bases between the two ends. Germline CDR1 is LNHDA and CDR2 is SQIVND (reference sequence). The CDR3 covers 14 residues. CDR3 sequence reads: CASSPIQRNTEAFF. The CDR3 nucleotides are TGTGCCAGTAGTCCCATCCAGCGCAACACTGAAGCTTTCTTT.

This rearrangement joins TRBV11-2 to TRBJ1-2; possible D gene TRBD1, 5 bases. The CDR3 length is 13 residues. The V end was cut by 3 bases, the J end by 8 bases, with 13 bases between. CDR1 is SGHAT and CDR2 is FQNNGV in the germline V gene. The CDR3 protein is CASSLQSGLGYTF. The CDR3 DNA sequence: TGTGCCAGCAGCTTGCAATCAGGGTTAGGCTACACCTTC.

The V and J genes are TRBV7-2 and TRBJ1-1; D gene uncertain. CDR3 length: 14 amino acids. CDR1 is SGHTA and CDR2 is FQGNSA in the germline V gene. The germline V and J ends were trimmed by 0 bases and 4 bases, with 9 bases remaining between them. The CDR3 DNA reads TGTGCCAGCAGCTTAGCAATCGGCGTCACTGAAGCTTTCTTT. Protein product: CASSLAIGVTEAFF.